These T cell receptor beta chains were read from a single sample in a study of T cell responses to AZD1222 COVID-19 vaccine. The repertoire was sequenced with immunoSEQ multiplex PCR; TCRdb's copy has only in-frame clones and lacks some. The sample includes over 100,000 clones, roughly 90% of them seen just once. This sample comprised peripheral blood, obtained on day 0 of AZD1222 vaccination. These receptors were obtained from an adult in good health. Both conserved end residues are part of each CDR3. Fields, in order: J gene, V gene, clone size, D gene, CDR3 protein, CDR3 DNA. The D gene is left open where the match is weak. Expanded clones get a size class; other rows say once, few or many, or leave the size out.

j_call: TRBJ2-2
v_call: TRBV7-9
clone_size: -
d_call: TRBD1
cdr3_aa: CASSPPGQGASGELFF
cdr3_nt: TGTGCCAGCAGCCCTCCAGGACAGGGGGCATCCGGGGAGCTGTTTTTT

j_call: TRBJ1-5
v_call: TRBV29-1
clone_size: -
d_call: -
cdr3_aa: CSVKTGMGPNQPQHF
cdr3_nt: TGCAGCGTGAAGACAGGAATGGGACCCAATCAGCCCCAGCATTTT

j_call: TRBJ2-2
v_call: TRBV5-1
clone_size: -
d_call: -
cdr3_aa: CASSLALGTGELFF
cdr3_nt: TGCGCCAGCAGCTTGGCCCTTGGAACCGGGGAGCTGTTTTTT

j_call: TRBJ1-1
v_call: TRBV7-3
clone_size: -
d_call: -
cdr3_aa: CASSSRGAVSTEAFF
cdr3_nt: TGTGCCAGCAGCTCAAGGGGGGCCGTAAGTACTGAAGCTTTCTTT

j_call: TRBJ2-3
v_call: TRBV29-1
clone_size: -
d_call: -
cdr3_aa: CSVEGFTGGAVTSTDTQYF
cdr3_nt: TGCAGCGTTGAAGGTTTTACGGGGGGCGCCGTCACTAGCACAGATACGCAGTATTTT

j_call: TRBJ1-3
v_call: TRBV4-3
clone_size: -
d_call: -
cdr3_aa: CASSRGRNPSGNTIYF
cdr3_nt: TGCGCCAGCAGCCGGGGACGGAATCCCTCTGGAAACACCATATATTTT

j_call: TRBJ1-1
v_call: TRBV28
clone_size: -
d_call: -
cdr3_aa: CASSLHGGGSGAFF
cdr3_nt: TGTGCCAGCAGTTTACACGGGGGCGGGTCGGGAGCTTTCTTT

j_call: TRBJ2-7
v_call: TRBV29-1
clone_size: -
d_call: -
cdr3_aa: CSVELGKANYEQYF
cdr3_nt: TGCAGCGTTGAACTGGGGAAGGCAAACTACGAGCAGTACTTC

j_call: TRBJ1-4
v_call: TRBV29-1
clone_size: -
d_call: -
cdr3_aa: CSVELRSATNEKLFF
cdr3_nt: TGCAGCGTTGAACTCCGGAGTGCAACTAATGAAAAACTGTTTTTT

j_call: TRBJ1-3
v_call: TRBV6-2/TRBV6-3
clone_size: -
d_call: -
cdr3_aa: CASSYSIRDGDTIYF
cdr3_nt: TGTGCCAGCAGTTACTCGATCAGGGATGGAGACACCATATATTTT

j_call: TRBJ2-1
v_call: TRBV19
clone_size: once
d_call: TRBD2
cdr3_aa: CASSILGGGDNEQFF
cdr3_nt: TGTGCCAGTAGTATTCTCGGCGGGGGAGACAATGAGCAGTTCTTC

j_call: TRBJ2-7
v_call: TRBV21-1
clone_size: -
d_call: -
cdr3_aa: CASSKEGGGISYEQYF
cdr3_nt: TGTGCCAGCAGCAAAGAGGGCGGGGGTATCTCCTACGAGCAGTACTTC

j_call: TRBJ2-2
v_call: TRBV7-9
clone_size: few
d_call: -
cdr3_aa: CASSLAGTHTGELFF
cdr3_nt: TGTGCCAGCAGCTTAGCTGGGACCCACACCGGGGAGCTGTTTTTT

j_call: TRBJ2-1
v_call: TRBV3-1/TRBV3-2
clone_size: -
d_call: TRBD1
cdr3_aa: CASSQGQGALEQFF
cdr3_nt: TGTGCCAGCAGCCAAGGACAGGGGGCATTGGAGCAGTTCTTC

j_call: TRBJ1-1
v_call: TRBV12-3/TRBV12-4
clone_size: -
d_call: -
cdr3_aa: CASRHNTEAFF
cdr3_nt: TGTGCCAGCAGACATAACACTGAAGCTTTCTTT

j_call: TRBJ2-7
v_call: TRBV28
clone_size: -
d_call: TRBD1
cdr3_aa: CASGGDRVNSYEQYF
cdr3_nt: TGTGCCAGCGGAGGGGACAGGGTAAACTCCTACGAGCAGTACTTC

j_call: TRBJ2-7
v_call: TRBV30
clone_size: -
d_call: -
cdr3_aa: CAWSAFPRSPVGEQYF
cdr3_nt: TGTGCCTGGAGTGCGTTCCCCCGCTCCCCGGTGGGAGAGCAGTACTTC

j_call: TRBJ2-1
v_call: TRBV10-3
clone_size: -
d_call: TRBD1
cdr3_aa: CAISEAGQGSLF
cdr3_nt: TGTGCCATCAGTGAAGCGGGACAGGGGTCACTCTTC

j_call: TRBJ1-2
v_call: TRBV7-9
clone_size: -
d_call: -
cdr3_aa: CASSLADVSYTF
cdr3_nt: TGTGCCAGCAGCTTAGCGGACGTTAGCTACACCTTC

j_call: TRBJ1-3
v_call: TRBV7-2
clone_size: -
d_call: TRBD1
cdr3_aa: CASSQTGGNTIYF
cdr3_nt: TGTGCCAGCAGCCAGACAGGGGGAAACACCATATATTTT

j_call: TRBJ1-6
v_call: TRBV2
clone_size: once
d_call: TRBD1
cdr3_aa: CARGTGFNNSPLHF
cdr3_nt: TGTGCCAGAGGGACAGGGTTTAATAATTCACCCCTCCACTTT

j_call: TRBJ1-1
v_call: TRBV4-1
clone_size: -
d_call: TRBD1
cdr3_aa: CASSHPRGTGDTEAFF
cdr3_nt: TGCGCCAGCAGCCATCCTCGGGGAACAGGGGACACTGAAGCTTTCTTT

j_call: TRBJ1-6
v_call: TRBV7-8
clone_size: -
d_call: -
cdr3_aa: CASSITESSYNSPLHF
cdr3_nt: TGTGCCAGCAGCATCACAGAGAGCTCCTATAATTCACCCCTCCACTTT

j_call: TRBJ2-1
v_call: TRBV24-1
clone_size: -
d_call: TRBD1
cdr3_aa: CATSDNDRGSYNEQFF
cdr3_nt: TGTGCCACCAGTGACAACGACAGGGGCTCCTACAATGAGCAGTTCTTC

j_call: TRBJ1-2
v_call: TRBV10-3
clone_size: -
d_call: -
cdr3_aa: CAISDVREGDGYTF
cdr3_nt: TGTGCCATCAGTGATGTTAGAGAAGGCGATGGCTACACCTTC

j_call: TRBJ2-7
v_call: TRBV5-5
clone_size: -
d_call: -
cdr3_aa: CASSLGLVGYEQYF
cdr3_nt: TGTGCCAGCAGCTTGGGTCTCGTCGGGTACGAGCAGTACTTC

j_call: TRBJ1-1
v_call: TRBV7-9
clone_size: few
d_call: -
cdr3_aa: CASSLVSGWDTEAFF
cdr3_nt: TGTGCCAGCAGCTTAGTATCAGGGTGGGACACTGAAGCTTTCTTT

j_call: TRBJ2-5
v_call: TRBV27
clone_size: -
d_call: TRBD1
cdr3_aa: CASSETGEETQYF
cdr3_nt: TGTGCCAGCAGTGAAACAGGGGAAGAGACCCAGTACTTC

j_call: TRBJ2-1
v_call: TRBV5-1
clone_size: -
d_call: TRBD2
cdr3_aa: CASSPVAGGMNEQFF
cdr3_nt: TGCGCCAGCAGCCCCGTTGCGGGGGGGATGAATGAGCAGTTCTTC

j_call: TRBJ2-2
v_call: TRBV21-1
clone_size: few
d_call: -
cdr3_aa: CASIQRGGNTGELFF
cdr3_nt: TGTGCCAGCATCCAAAGGGGGGGGAACACCGGGGAGCTGTTTTTT

j_call: TRBJ2-1
v_call: TRBV27
clone_size: -
d_call: -
cdr3_aa: CASSVSLRTANNEQFF
cdr3_nt: TGTGCCAGCAGTGTATCTCTAAGGACAGCTAACAATGAGCAGTTCTTC

j_call: TRBJ1-5
v_call: TRBV4-2
clone_size: -
d_call: TRBD1
cdr3_aa: CASSQERVPGGDEGQPQHF
cdr3_nt: TGTGCCAGCAGCCAAGAAAGGGTCCCAGGGGGCGACGAAGGACAGCCCCAGCATTTT

j_call: TRBJ2-5
v_call: TRBV11-2
clone_size: once
d_call: TRBD2
cdr3_aa: CASSLTSGSEKTQYF
cdr3_nt: TGTGCCAGCAGCCTGACTAGCGGGAGTGAAAAGACCCAGTACTTC

j_call: TRBJ2-7
v_call: TRBV27
clone_size: -
d_call: -
cdr3_aa: CASSPNRAYEQYF
cdr3_nt: TGTGCCAGCAGCCCAAACCGTGCCTACGAGCAGTACTTC

j_call: TRBJ2-7
v_call: TRBV7-3
clone_size: -
d_call: TRBD1
cdr3_aa: CASSRDRGPWGEQYF
cdr3_nt: TGTGCCAGCAGCCGGGACAGGGGGCCGTGGGGCGAGCAGTACTTC

j_call: TRBJ2-7
v_call: TRBV11-2
clone_size: -
d_call: TRBD1
cdr3_aa: CASSLGVQGDRGGEQYF
cdr3_nt: TGTGCCAGCAGTCTAGGCGTCCAGGGAGACAGGGGAGGCGAGCAGTACTTC

j_call: TRBJ1-1
v_call: TRBV3-1/TRBV3-2
clone_size: once
d_call: TRBD1
cdr3_aa: CASSPIDRGWVNTEAFF
cdr3_nt: TGTGCCAGCAGCCCCATTGACAGGGGGTGGGTGAACACTGAAGCTTTCTTT